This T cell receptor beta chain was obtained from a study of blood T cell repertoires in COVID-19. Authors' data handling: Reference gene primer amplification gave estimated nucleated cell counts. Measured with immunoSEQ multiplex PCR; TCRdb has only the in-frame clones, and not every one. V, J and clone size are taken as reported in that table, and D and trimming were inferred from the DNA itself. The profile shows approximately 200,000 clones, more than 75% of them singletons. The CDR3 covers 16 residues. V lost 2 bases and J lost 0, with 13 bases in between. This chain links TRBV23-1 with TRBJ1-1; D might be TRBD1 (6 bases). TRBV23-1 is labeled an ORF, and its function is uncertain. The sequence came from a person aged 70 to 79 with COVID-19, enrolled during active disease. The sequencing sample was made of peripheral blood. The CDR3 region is CASSQISGALNTEAFF. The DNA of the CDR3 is TGCGCCAGCAGTCAAATCTCAGGGGCTCTGAACACTGAAGCTTTCTTT.